Listed below are T cell receptor beta chains from one sample, sequenced in a study of T-cell reconstitution after alpha-beta-depleted transplantation in children. TCRdb passed the PCR reads through MiXCR, listing each CDR3 protein once. The top ten hold 35% of the sample, which has 200,000 to 250,000 distinct CDR3 sequences, about 8.4% seen once. The source material was PBMCs, mostly from graft donor cells, sampled 360 days after TCRalphabeta/CD19-depleted stem cell transplant. These receptor sequences come from a male patient between 2 and 9 years old who had a stem cell transplant for acute myeloid leukemia, so the T cells may come from the graft donor. Both conserved end residues are part of each CDR3. A D gene is named only where the DNA matches it firmly. Clone size is not always given. Where it is, it says once, few, many or a class for expanded clones.

>many|TRBJ1-1|.|TRBV4-2
TGTGCCAGCAGCCAGCGCTCGGGACTCAGGAACACTGAAGCTTTCTTT
CASSQRSGLRNTEAFF
>many|TRBJ2-3|TRBD1|TRBV12-3/TRBV12-4
TGTGCCAGCAGACACAGGGGGCATGCGGATACGCAGTATTTT
CASRHRGHADTQYF
>.|TRBJ2-5|.|TRBV20-1
TGCAGTGCTAGATCCGACCAAGAGACCCAGTACTTC
CSARSDQETQYF
>few|TRBJ2-5|.|TRBV12-3/TRBV12-4
TGTGCCAGCAGGGATGGAGGGGCTGGGGAGACCCAGTACTTC
CASRDGGAGETQYF
>few|TRBJ2-3|.|TRBV20-1
TGCAGTGCTAGCTTGGTGGGGGCCAAGGTAACAGATACGCAGTATTTT
CSASLVGAKVTDTQYF
>.|TRBJ2-7|.|TRBV20-1
TGCAGTGCTAGTCGGGAGACCCCCTACGAGCAGTACTTC
CSASRETPYEQYF
>few|TRBJ1-6|.|TRBV7-9
TGTGCCAGCAGCTTGCTGGGGTCACCCCTCCACTTT
CASSLLGSPLHF
>few|TRBJ2-5|TRBD1|TRBV15
TGTGCCACTAGACAGGGGAGGAGGGAGACCCAGTACTTC
CATRQGRRETQYF
>few|TRBJ2-2|.|TRBV14
TGTGCCAGCAGACGTAACACCGGGGAGCTGTTTTTT
CASRRNTGELFF
>.|TRBJ1-5|.|TRBV4-2
TGTGCCAGCAGCTACACCAGGAGCGATCAGCCCCAGCATTTT
CASSYTRSDQPQHF
>many|TRBJ2-3|.|TRBV5-1
TGCGCCAGCAGCTCAATCTCGGTGGGAACAGATACGCAGTATTTT
CASSSISVGTDTQYF
>few|TRBJ2-7|.|TRBV5-1
TGCGCCAGCAGCTTGGGACCGGGCTCGTCCTACGAGCAGTACTTC
CASSLGPGSSYEQYF
>few|TRBJ2-5|TRBD1|TRBV7-9
TGTGCCAGCAGCCTGATCGGGGACAGGGGGCAAGAGACCCAGTACTTC
CASSLIGDRGQETQYF
>few|TRBJ1-4|TRBD1|TRBV12-3/TRBV12-4
TGTGCCAGCACAACATGGACAGGAAGGGATGAAAAACTGTTTTTT
CASTTWTGRDEKLFF
>many|TRBJ2-5|TRBD1|TRBV12-3/TRBV12-4
TGTGCCAGCAGTTCGGGACAGGGAATCCTCCAAGAGACCCAGTACTTC
CASSSGQGILQETQYF
>many|TRBJ2-5|TRBD2|TRBV20-1
TGCAGTGCTGATCCGGGACTAGCCCAAGAGACCCAGTACTTC
CSADPGLAQETQYF
>few|TRBJ2-3|.|TRBV24-1
TGTGCCACCAGTGATCGGTGGCACACAGATACGCAGTATTTT
CATSDRWHTDTQYF
>many|TRBJ1-1|.|TRBV7-3
TGTGCCAGCAGCTTAGGGGGGGCCGGCACTGAAGCTTTCTTT
CASSLGGAGTEAFF